The clone carrying this TCR beta chain has just a few counts. Its cognate antigen is unknown. This CDR3 has 16 residues. The V gene lost 4 bases and the J gene lost 2 bases, with 17 bases spanning the gap. From germline, CDR1 is SQVTM and CDR2 ANQGSEA. Amplified regions were TCR beta CDR3 sequences from RNA transcripts. First-round RT-PCR of the TCR CDR3 relied on the HTBI primer set. TCRdb used MiXCR to reprocess the multiplex PCR reads, holding one entry per CDR3 protein. The sample records under 400,000 distinct CDR3 sequences, about 15% being singletons. This specimen comes from a study of T cells in Graves' hyperthyroidism and ophthalmopathy. Study-wide findings and caveats: In simple terms, a model built on 13 V-J features told ophthalmopathy apart from stable hyperthyroidism. Blood samples included most of the expanded thyroid clonotypes exceeding 0.001.

A patient was excluded if there was uncontrolled infection, other autoimmune disease, pregnancy or lactation. Sequencing was performed on blood. This sequence joins TRBV29-1 and TRBJ2-2, with D tentatively TRBD1 (6 bases). This clonotype originated in a man younger than 45 with Graves' hyperthyroidism. The DNA of the CDR3 is TGCAGCGTTGCCGGGGCCCTGGGACAAAACACCGGGGAGCTGTTTTTT. The encoded protein is CSVAGALGQNTGELFF.